A single sample is the source of the 20 T cell receptor beta chains below, sequenced in a study of cytomegalovirus exposure and HLA in healthy donors. It was with 60 Vbeta and 13 Jbeta primers that the PCR ran. Profiled with immunoSEQ multiplex PCR; TCRdb holds only in-frame clones, not every one. The sample data list around 190,000 clones. Sequenced input: PBMCs. The source is a woman in her twenties or thirties in good health and CMV-seropositive.

The chain employs TRBV7-9 and TRBJ2-1, with D perhaps TRBD2 (5 bases). CDR1 SEHNR and CDR2 FQNEAQ come from the germline V gene (reference sequence). CDR3 size: 15 residues. Trimming took off 2 bases at V and 0 bases at J, with 8 bases between the two ends. The CDR3 nucleotides are TGTGCCAGCAGCTTATCAGAGGGCTCCTACAATGAGCAGTTCTTC. Translated, it gives CASSLSEGSYNEQFF.

CDR3 nucleotides: TGTGCCAGAAGCCCCAGGGGGCTTTACAATCAGCCCCAGCATTTT. It codes for CARSPRGLYNQPQHF. The J gene is TRBJ1-5, the V gene TRBV7-5; the table calls TRBD1, which could not be checked here. TRBV7-5 counts as a pseudogene. The CDR3 totals 15 residues.

The chain uses TRBV5-4 and TRBJ1-6, with D perhaps TRBD1 (6 bases). The V gene's germline CDR1 is SGHNT and CDR2 YYREEE (reference sequence). Deletions cut 4 bases from V and 6 bases from J, with 14 bases between. CDR3 size: 15 residues. Written as DNA, the CDR3 is TGTGCCAGCAGCAGTGGGGGGGGCGTTAATTCACCCCTCCACTTT. It codes for CASSSGGGVNSPLHF. Drawing the rest from reference TRBV5-4 and TRBJ1-6, the complete variable domain is ETGVTQSPTHLIKTRGQQVTLRCSSQSGHNTVSWYQQALGQGPQFIFQYYREEENGRGNFPPRFSGLQFPNYSSELNVNALELDDSALYLCASSSGGGVNSPLHFGNGTRLTVT.

The chain is built from TRBV11-2 and TRBJ2-7, with 8 positions matching TRBD1. This CDR3 is built from 16 residues. Germline V gene data show CDR1 as SGHAT and CDR2 as FQNNGV. V lost 5 bases to trimming and J lost 5 bases; unmatched junction nucleotides: 14. CDR3 in amino acids: CASSRVGDRPRDEQYF. CDR3 nucleotides: TGTGCCAGCAGCCGGGTCGGGGACAGGCCGAGGGACGAGCAGTACTTC. Full variable domain (remainder filled in from reference TRBV11-2 and TRBJ2-7): EAGVAQSPRYKIIEKRQSVAFWCNPISGHATLYWYQQILGQGPKLLIQFQNNGVVDDSQLPKDRFSAERLKGVDSTLKIQPAKLEDSAVYLCASSRVGDRPRDEQYFGPGTRLTVT.

V usage is TRBV5-1 and J usage is TRBJ2-3, with D tentatively TRBD1 (5 bases). The CDR3 is 14 residues long. Per the germline V gene, CDR1 is SGHRS and CDR2 is YFSETQ. V lost 0 bases and J lost 5, with 10 bases in between. The CDR3 coding sequence is TGCGCCAGCAGCTTGGACAGGAAGGGAGATACGCAGTATTTT. Residues: CASSLDRKGDTQYF.

This chain connects TRBV7-7 to TRBJ1-1, with D unresolved. The germline gives CDR1 SSHAT, CDR2 FNYEAQ (reference sequence). This CDR3 contains 15 residues. Deletions cut 5 bases from V and 2 bases from J, with 15 bases between. Here the CDR3 reads CASSPWTERNTEAFF. The CDR3, as DNA: TGTGCCAGCAGCCCCTGGACTGAAAGAAACACTGAAGCTTTCTTT.

The chain carries TRBV7-9 and TRBJ2-1; unclear D gene. Per germline, CDR1 SEHNR and CDR2 FQNEAQ (reference sequence). The CDR3 covers 12 residues. Deletions cut 0 bases from V and 9 bases from J, with 6 bases between. The CDR3 DNA sequence: TGTGCCAGCAGCTTAGCGCGCGGTGAGCAGTTCTTC. Translated, it gives CASSLARGEQFF.

The chain employs TRBV14 and TRBJ1-2; D possibly corresponds to TRBD1 (6 bases). Per the germline V gene, CDR1 is SGHDN and CDR2 is FVKESK. The CDR3 length is 16 residues. With 0 bases removed from V and 2 bases from J, the gap between germline ends came to 13 bases. This CDR3 reads CASSQERNTGNYGYTF. The CDR3 DNA reads TGTGCCAGCAGCCAAGAACGAAATACAGGGAACTATGGCTACACCTTC.

The rearrangement uses TRBV6-5 and TRBJ1-1, with 8 bases that match TRBD1. The CDR3 is made up of 13 amino acids. V was pared by 6 bases and J by 3 bases, with 3 bases of the junction left unmatched. From germline, CDR1 is MNHEY and CDR2 SVGAGI. The CDR3 nucleotides are TGTGCCAGCAGCCCGGACAGGGACACTGAAGCTTTCTTT. This gives the protein CASSPDRDTEAFF.

The chain recombines TRBV19 with TRBJ1-2, with a weak D call TRBD1 (5 bases). The CDR3 loop spans 14 amino acids. V was trimmed by 0 bases and J by 5 bases, leaving 10 bases between them. Germline CDR1 LNHDA, CDR2 SQIVND (reference sequence). The CDR3 DNA reads TGTGCCAGTAGTATAGACGGACAAGCTTATGGCTACACCTTC. This sequence encodes CASSIDGQAYGYTF.

V is TRBV7-9 and J is TRBJ1-2; 7 bases align to TRBD1. The CDR3 consists of 14 residues. From germline, CDR1 is SEHNR and CDR2 FQNEAQ (reference sequence). The V and J ends lost 3 bases and 5 bases, in that order; junction bases with no gene match: 6. The CDR3 here is CASSFTGTVYGYTF. CDR3 coding DNA: TGTGCCAGCAGCTTTACCGGGACAGTGTATGGCTACACCTTC.

The chain is built from TRBV6-1 and TRBJ1-5; no reliable D call. Germline CDR1 reads MNHNS; CDR2 reads SASEGT. Trimming cost V 8 bases and J 4 bases, with 12 bases left between them. The CDR3 totals 13 residues. This chain's CDR3 is CASAAELNQPQHF. CDR3 nucleotide sequence: TGTGCCAGCGCGGCAGAACTAAATCAGCCCCAGCATTTT.

This chain uses TRBV4-3 with TRBJ2-7; D is unresolved. V shed 0 bases and J shed 4 bases, with 19 bases lying between them. The CDR3 totals 17 residues. Germline V lookup: CDR1 LGHNA, CDR2 YSLEER. The CDR3 DNA sequence: TGCGCCAGCAGCCAAGAATTCGCGACAAGTCCACCTTACGAGCAGTACTTC. Protein: CASSQEFATSPPYEQYF.

The rearrangement links TRBV5-8 to TRBJ2-7; no clear D gene. CDR3 length: 14 residues. Looked up from germline, CDR1 is SGHTS and CDR2 is YDEGEE. V lost 0 bases to trimming and J lost 7 bases, with 14 bases between them. The CDR3 loop reads CASSLVLWSYEQYF. The CDR3, as DNA: TGTGCCAGCAGCTTGGTATTGTGGAGTTATGAGCAGTACTTC.

The rearrangement links TRBV5-1 to TRBJ1-4, with 10 bases matching TRBD1. The CDR3 spans 15 residues. Germline-derived CDR1 and CDR2 are SGHRS and YFSETQ. Germline trimming cut 4 bases from V and 2 bases from J; bases unmatched to any gene: 2. The CDR3 nucleotides read TGCGCCAGCAGCAGGGACAGGGGCACTAATGAAAAACTGTTTTTT. Translating it yields CASSRDRGTNEKLFF. Full variable domain (rest looked up from reference TRBV5-1 and TRBJ1-4): KAGVTQTPRYLIKTRGQQVTLSCSPISGHRSVSWYQQTPGQGLQFLFEYFSETQRNKGNFPGRFSGRQFSNSRSEMNVSTLELGDSALYLCASSRDRGTNEKLFFGSGTQLSVL.

The V call is TRBV11-1, the J call TRBJ2-5; maybe TRBD2 (7 bases). CDR1 and CDR2 from the germline V gene are SGHAT and FQDESV (reference sequence). Deletions cut 4 bases from V and 3 bases from J, with 21 bases between. The CDR3 covers 17 residues. This CDR3 reads CASSYGEGGASKETQYF. The CDR3 region has the DNA TGTGCCAGCAGCTACGGGGAGGGGGGGGCCAGTAAAGAGACCCAGTACTTC.

In DNA, the CDR3 is TGTGCCAATTTAGACTCCTCGGGAACCTACGAGCAGTACTTC. It yields the protein CANLDSSGTYEQYF. The chain uses TRBV2 and TRBJ2-7; tentatively, D is TRBD2 (5 bases). Germline loops: CDR1 SNHLY, CDR2 FYNNEI. V was cut by 10 bases and J by 2 bases, with 18 bases left in between. The CDR3 contains 14 residues. Full variable domain (remainder filled in from reference TRBV2 and TRBJ2-7): EPEVTQTPSHQVTQMGQEVILRCVPISNHLYFYWYRQILGQKVEFLVSFYNNEISEKSEIFDDQFSVERPDGSNFTLKIRSTKLEDSAMYFCANLDSSGTYEQYFGPGTRLTVT.

The V and J genes are TRBV10-3 and TRBJ2-6; TRBD2 is a possible D gene (7 bases). This CDR3 contains 18 residues. Per germline, CDR1 ENHRY and CDR2 SYGVKD. Trimming took 6 bases from V and 1 from J, leaving 19 bases between them. The CDR3 is CAISDGLGGASGANVLTF. In DNA, the CDR3 is TGTGCCATCAGCGACGGTTTGGGGGGGGCGTCTGGGGCCAACGTCCTGACTTTC.

The CDR3 bases are TGCGCCAGCAGCTCGGGACTACTTTCCACAGATACGCAGTATTTT. It yields the protein CASSSGLLSTDTQYF. The chain is built from TRBV5-1 and TRBJ2-3; 7 positions match TRBD2. CDR1 and CDR2 (germline): SGHRS, YFSETQ. The CDR3 has 15 amino acids. The V segment lost 3 bases and the J segment 2 bases; nucleotides outside the gene matches: 6.

The CDR3 DNA sequence: TGTGCCAGCAGCTTAAAGGTCCCCAGACTAGCGGCCTACAATGAGCAGTTCTTC. Its protein is CASSLKVPRLAAYNEQFF. The chain is built from TRBV7-2 and TRBJ2-1; 9 bases agree with TRBD2. The germline CDR1 and CDR2 sequences are SGHTA and FQGNSA. V shed 2 bases, J shed 2 bases, and the junction held 10 bases outside the gene matches. The CDR3 consists of 18 residues.